The 10 T cell receptor beta chains below come from one sample, sequenced in a study of blood T cell repertoires in COVID-19. Produced via immunoSEQ multiplex PCR; TCRdb's table is partial and in-frame only. In the table there are 110,000 or so clones, 85% of which are singletons. The sample taken for sequencing was peripheral blood. These receptors all stem from a man aged 35-49 years with acute or convalescent COVID-19.

This chain uses TRBV27 with TRBJ2-7, with a tentative D call TRBD1 (5 bases). Per the germline V gene, CDR1 is MNHEY and CDR2 is SMNVEV (reference sequence). V gave up 5 bases and J gave up 0 bases, with 8 bases separating them. The CDR3 has 13 amino acids. The CDR3 loop reads CASSPGHSYEQYF. CDR3 sequence (DNA): TGTGCCAGCAGTCCCGGACACTCCTACGAGCAGTACTTC.

This chain uses TRBV27 with TRBJ1-4; 7 positions match TRBD1. After removal of 4 bases from V and 8 bases from J, the junction contained 13 bases not matched to a gene. The V gene's germline CDR1 is MNHEY and CDR2 SMNVEV (reference sequence). The CDR3 length is 16 residues. The DNA of the CDR3 is TGTGCCAGCAGTTCCGACAGGGAAGCGGGTGAAGAAAAACTGTTTTTT. It yields the protein CASSSDREAGEEKLFF.

CDR3 sequence: CSVRDSPGRAFF. The CDR3 bases are TGCAGCGTGCGAGACAGTCCTGGGAGGGCTTTCTTT. The chain employs TRBV29-1 and TRBJ1-1, with D possibly TRBD1 on 5 matching bases. The CDR3 is 12 residues long. The germline CDR1 and CDR2 sequences are SQVTM and ANQGSEA. V gave up 6 bases and J gave up 11 bases, with 19 bases separating them.

The J gene is TRBJ2-7, the V gene TRBV18; TRBD2 matches at 7 bases. Per germline, CDR1 KGHSH and CDR2 LQKENI. The CDR3 has 12 amino acids. Trimming removed 5 bases from V and 6 bases from J; junction bases left unmatched: 4. The chain's CDR3 is CASSSTSAEQYF. The CDR3 DNA follows: TGTGCCAGCTCATCAACTAGCGCCGAGCAGTACTTC.

This clone has only one observation. The V and J genes are TRBV27 and TRBJ2-7, with D possibly matching TRBD1 (6 bases). CDR1 and CDR2 from the germline V gene are MNHEY and SMNVEV (reference sequence). The V end lost 0 bases, the J end lost 3 bases, and 12 bases lay between the germline ends. This CDR3 has 15 residues. As DNA, the CDR3 is TGTGCCAGCAGTTTATCCGGGACAACCAACTACGAGCAGTACTTC. It translates to CASSLSGTTNYEQYF.

The V and J genes are TRBV9 and TRBJ2-3, with TRBD2 matching over 11 bases. J gave up 6 bases and V 5 bases, and 8 bases lay outside the gene matches. Germline CDR1 reads SGDLS; CDR2 reads YYNGEE. This CDR3 contains 15 residues. The CDR3 DNA is TGTGCCAGCAGTCGCCTTAGCGGGGGGGCGGATACGCAGTATTTT. It encodes CASSRLSGGADTQYF.

The J gene is TRBJ2-5, the V gene TRBV12-3 or TRBV12-4; tentatively, D is TRBD2 (5 bases). The V gene lost 2 bases and the J gene lost 5 bases, with 9 bases spanning the gap. The CDR3 has 13 residues. DNA for the CDR3: TGTGCCAGCAGTTTACTACGGGGTGAGACCCAGTACTTC. Translation: CASSLLRGETQYF.

This CDR3 is CSVAVKSDTEAFF. In nucleotides, the CDR3 is TGCAGCGTTGCGGTCAAATCGGACACTGAAGCTTTCTTT. The rearrangement uses TRBV29-1 and TRBJ1-1; no definite D call. With 4 bases removed from V and 3 bases from J, the gap between germline ends came to 12 bases. The CDR3 has 13 amino acids. Germline assignment: CDR1 SQVTM and CDR2 ANQGSEA. Looking up the rest from reference TRBV29-1 and TRBJ1-1 gives the full variable domain: SAVISQKPSRDICQRGTSLTIQCQVDSQVTMMFWYRQQPGQSLTLIATANQGSEATYESGFVIDKFPISRPNLTFSTLTVSNMSPEDSSIYLCSVAVKSDTEAFFGQGTRLTVV.

The CDR3 spells CASRSGTGTDTQYF. The CDR3 nucleotides read TGTGCCAGCAGGTCCGGGACTGGGACAGATACGCAGTATTTT. The rearrangement joins TRBV6-5 to TRBJ2-3; the D gene is possibly TRBD2 (6 bases). CDR3 length: 14 amino acids. Trimming removed 6 bases from V and 3 bases from J, with 13 bases in between. Germline-derived CDR1 and CDR2 are MNHEY and SVGAGI.

This clone has a handful of counts. This chain uses TRBV6-5 with TRBJ2-3; the D gene is possibly TRBD2 (5 bases). CDR3 length: 15 residues. Germline values: CDR1 MNHEY, CDR2 SVGAGI. V was trimmed by 2 bases and J by 1 base, leaving 10 bases between them. The CDR3 loop is CASSYRGLGTDTQYF. The CDR3 DNA reads as TGTGCCAGCAGTTACCGGGGTCTCGGCACAGATACGCAGTATTTT.